These 24 T cell receptor beta chains were sequenced from one sample in a study of beta chain features in type 1 diabetes. General observations from the study: Among patients with Type 1 diabetes, TCRB CDR3s were moderately but significantly shorter in every one of the four CD4+ subsets.

All of the isolated RNA was reverse transcribed, so expressed TCRB transcripts were sequenced. Here immunoSEQ multiplex PCR was the method, and the copy in TCRdb shows in-frame clones only, minus some. The table has about 280,000 clones, around 16% seen once. No antigens are known for them. The sample comprised naive CD4+ T cells from blood. These receptor sequences come from a man between 18 and 35 years old with type 1 diabetes.

The J gene is TRBJ1-1, the V gene TRBV30; 8 bases line up with TRBD1. Germline loops: CDR1 GTSNPN, CDR2 SVGIG (reference sequence). Trimming cost V 4 bases and J 1 base; bases outside gene matches: 8. The CDR3 is 15 amino acids. CDR3 sequence: CAWIKDRAGNTEAFF. DNA of the CDR3: TGTGCCTGGATCAAGGACAGGGCGGGGAACACTGAAGCTTTCTTT.

This clone was counted between two and nine times. V and J are TRBV19 and TRBJ2-1; 12 bases are a match to TRBD2. The CDR3 contains 16 residues. The V gene's germline CDR1 is LNHDA and CDR2 SQIVND (reference sequence). J gave up 0 bases and V 7 bases, and 4 bases lay outside the gene matches. CDR3 protein: CASKPLAGGSYNEQFF. The CDR3 DNA sequence: TGTGCCAGTAAACCACTAGCGGGGGGCTCCTACAATGAGCAGTTCTTC. Based on the CDR3 plus reference TRBV19 and TRBJ2-1, the full variable domain is DGGITQSPKYLFRKEGQNVTLSCEQNLNHDAMYWYRQDPGQGLRLIYYSQIVNDFQKGDIAEGYSVSREKKESFPLTVTSAQKNPTAFYLCASKPLAGGSYNEQFFGPGTRLTVL.

This clone was seen more than once but under ten times. The V and J genes are TRBV5-1 and TRBJ2-2, with 9 nucleotides matching TRBD1. This CDR3 has 16 amino acids. Germline lookup yields CDR1 SGHRS and CDR2 YFSETQ. Losses at the gene ends were 3 bases for V and 4 bases for J; bases not matched to a gene: 7. The CDR3 is CASSWMGQGSTGELFF. The CDR3 nucleotides are TGCGCCAGCAGCTGGATGGGACAGGGATCCACCGGGGAGCTGTTTTTT.

This chain links TRBV27 with TRBJ2-5; 13 bases are a match to TRBD2. This CDR3 comprises 16 residues. Germline V CDR1 and CDR2: MNHEY, SMNVEV (reference sequence). Trimming at V came to 5 bases and at J to 0 bases, leaving 3 bases not matched to a gene. CDR3 nucleotide sequence: TGTGCCAGCAGTCCAGGACTAGCGGGGGACCAAGAGACCCAGTACTTC. It yields the protein CASSPGLAGDQETQYF.

The V and J genes are TRBV30 and TRBJ2-1, with 8 positions matching TRBD1. CDR1 and CDR2 from the germline V gene are GTSNPN and SVGIG (reference sequence). The CDR3 is 14 amino acids. Germline trimming cut 3 bases from V and 4 bases from J; bases unmatched to any gene: 5. The CDR3 DNA sequence: TGTGCCTGGAGGAAAAGGGACAGGTACAATGAGCAGTTCTTC. Protein: CAWRKRDRYNEQFF.

In its sample, this clone was seen a few times. The rearrangement joins TRBV28 to TRBJ1-2; maybe TRBD1 (6 bases). The CDR3 totals 14 residues. Trimming removed 6 bases from V and 7 bases from J, with 18 bases in between. The germline CDR1 and CDR2 sequences are MDHEN and SYDVKM. For the CDR3, the DNA is TGTGCCAGCAGATCGACAGGCCCGTCCGGTGGCTACACCTTC. Residues: CASRSTGPSGGYTF.

This chain links TRBV18 with TRBJ1-1; D gene ambiguous. Trimming pared 0 bases from V and 4 bases from J, leaving 12 bases between. From germline, CDR1 is KGHSH and CDR2 LQKENI. CDR3 length: 15 amino acids. Here the CDR3 DNA reads TGTGCCAGCTCACCACCGATGGGCTTGGCCACTGAAGCTTTCTTT. It yields the protein CASSPPMGLATEAFF.

In this sample, this clone turned up a few times. The chain combines TRBV5-1 with TRBJ1-2, with TRBD1 as a possible D gene (5 bases). The CDR3 is 13 residues long. Trimming took 0 bases from V and 8 from J, leaving 11 bases between them. Germline values: CDR1 SGHRS, CDR2 YFSETQ. The CDR3 loop is CASSLGRTGGYTF. DNA of the CDR3: TGCGCCAGCAGCTTGGGTCGAACAGGAGGCTACACCTTC. Full variable domain (missing parts from reference TRBV5-1 and TRBJ1-2): KAGVTQTPRYLIKTRGQQVTLSCSPISGHRSVSWYQQTPGQGLQFLFEYFSETQRNKGNFPGRFSGRQFSNSRSEMNVSTLELGDSALYLCASSLGRTGGYTFGSGTRLTVV.

V is TRBV15 and J is TRBJ2-7; D is undetermined. The CDR3 sequence is 15 residues long. Trimming stripped 0 bases from V and 4 bases from J, with 13 bases between. Germline lookup yields CDR1 LNHNV and CDR2 YYDKDF (reference sequence). CDR3 residues: CATSRDPGFGYEQYF. The CDR3 DNA sequence: TGTGCCACCAGCAGAGATCCCGGGTTTGGATACGAGCAGTACTTC.

The rearrangement links TRBV6-6 to TRBJ2-5; tentatively, D is TRBD2 (5 bases). This CDR3 region has 15 residues. Germline V gives CDR1 MNHNY, CDR2 SVGAGI (reference sequence). V was pared by 4 bases and J by 5 bases, with 17 bases between. This chain's CDR3 is CASSSGIGSRETQYF. The DNA of the CDR3 is TGTGCCAGCAGTTCCGGGATTGGGTCCAGGGAGACCCAGTACTTC.

This clone has only a few counts. V is TRBV29-1 and J is TRBJ2-1, with 9 bases that match TRBD2. Germline V gives CDR1 SQVTM, CDR2 ANQGSEA. The CDR3 runs to 15 residues. V trimming: 2 bases; J trimming: 3 bases; junction bases outside the gene matches: 5. This chain's CDR3 is CSVERGGGGYNEQFF. CDR3 in DNA: TGCAGCGTTGAAAGGGGCGGGGGGGGCTACAATGAGCAGTTCTTC.

V gene TRBV6-1 combines with J gene TRBJ2-7, with D possibly TRBD1 on 5 matching bases. The CDR3 is 13 amino acids. V was shortened by 4 bases and J by 3 bases, with 10 bases between the two germline ends. The germline CDR1 and CDR2 sequences are MNHNS and SASEGT. Written as DNA, the CDR3 is TGTGCCAGCAGTGCCAGACAGAACTACGAGCAGTACTTC. Translated: CASSARQNYEQYF.

The chain's CDR3 is CASTWDNNYGYTF. The CDR3 DNA reads as TGTGCCAGCACATGGGACAATAACTATGGCTACACCTTC. The chain uses TRBV7-9 and TRBJ1-2, with D tentatively TRBD1 (6 bases). Trimming stripped 7 bases from V and 1 base from J, with 10 bases between. Germline CDR1 is SEHNR and CDR2 is FQNEAQ (reference sequence). CDR3 size: 13 residues.

The rearrangement links TRBV20-1 to TRBJ2-3; D is unresolved. With 7 bases removed from V and 1 base from J, the gap between germline ends came to 6 bases. In germline, CDR1 is DFQATT, CDR2 SNEGSKA (reference sequence). This CDR3 is 11 amino acids long. The CDR3, as DNA: TGCAGTGAACTTCGCACAGATACGCAGTATTTT. Amino acid sequence: CSELRTDTQYF.

The CDR3 region has the DNA TGTGCCTGGAGTGTGGGGCTAGCGGGAGACAATGAGCAGTTCTTC. Translated: CAWSVGLAGDNEQFF. The rearrangement joins TRBV30 to TRBJ2-1, with TRBD2 matching 10 bases. This CDR3 contains 15 residues. Trimming took 0 bases from V and 5 from J; bases not matched to a gene: 4. The V gene's germline CDR1 is GTSNPN and CDR2 SVGIG (reference sequence).

The V call is TRBV19, the J call TRBJ1-2; 7 bases match TRBD1. Trimming cost V 5 bases and J 3 bases; bases outside gene matches: 9. Germline V lookup: CDR1 LNHDA, CDR2 SQIVND (reference sequence). This CDR3 region has 15 residues. CDR3 loop: CASSPRTGGHYGYTF. In nucleotides, the CDR3 is TGTGCCAGTAGTCCTCGGACAGGAGGCCACTATGGCTACACCTTC.

This clone was observed a handful of times. The chain uses TRBV7-9 and TRBJ1-2, with D possibly being TRBD1 (5 bases). Germline assignment: CDR1 SEHNR and CDR2 FQNEAQ (reference sequence). With 5 bases removed from V and 8 bases from J, the gap between germline ends came to 15 bases. The CDR3 extends over 13 amino acids. The CDR3 region is CASSVRGAGGYTF. The CDR3 nucleotides are TGTGCCAGCAGCGTCCGGGGCGCGGGGGGCTACACCTTC.

The chain couples TRBV9 to TRBJ1-1, with TRBD1 as a possible D gene (6 bases). Germline V lookup: CDR1 SGDLS, CDR2 YYNGEE. This CDR3 region has 16 residues. The V and J ends lost 6 bases and 2 bases respectively, with 20 bases between them. CDR3 DNA: TGTGCCAGCATCGTCTGTCCTCAGGGGATTAACACTGAAGCTTTCTTT. Translating gives CASIVCPQGINTEAFF. Full variable domain (missing parts from reference TRBV9 and TRBJ1-1): DSGVTQTPKHLITATGQRVTLRCSPRSGDLSVYWYQQSLDQGLQFLIQYYNGEERAKGNILERFSAQQFPDLHSELNLSSLELGDSALYFCASIVCPQGINTEAFFGQGTRLTVV.

This rearrangement joins TRBV5-1 to TRBJ2-1; 7 positions agree with TRBD1. CDR1 is SGHRS, CDR2 YFSETQ, per germline. The trim removed 6 bases at V and 4 bases at J, leaving 10 bases unmatched. The CDR3 loop spans 15 amino acids. The CDR3 DNA sequence: TGCGCCAGCACCCTTCCCGGGACAGATTACAATGAGCAGTTCTTC. Translated: CASTLPGTDYNEQFF.

The chain couples TRBV21-1 to TRBJ1-2; the table's D gene call, TRBD1, was not cross checked with the DNA. TRBV21-1 is marked as a pseudogene. The CDR3 is 16 residues long. CDR3 nucleotide sequence: TGTGCCAGGCCCGGGACAGGGACTGGACCGCCAAATGGCTACACCTTC. Its protein is CARPGTGTGPPNGYTF.

In its sample, this clone was seen a few times. The chain combines TRBV7-9 with TRBJ2-1; 11 bases match TRBD1. The V gene's germline CDR1 is SEHNR and CDR2 FQNEAQ (reference sequence). V was pared by 6 bases and J by 6 bases, with 7 bases of the junction left unmatched. The CDR3 extends over 15 amino acids. Here the CDR3 DNA reads TGTGCCAGCAGTAGCCCCGGGACAGGGGGCAATGAGCAGTTCTTC. Residues: CASSSPGTGGNEQFF.

The chain couples TRBV7-2 to TRBJ2-3; TRBD2 is a possible D gene (7 bases). Germline assignment: CDR1 SGHTA and CDR2 FQGNSA. The CDR3 loop spans 15 amino acids. V was clipped by 7 bases and J by 5 bases, with 19 bases between them. The CDR3 sequence: CASNSMRGGGDTQYF. The CDR3 DNA reads as TGTGCCAGCAACTCCATGAGGGGAGGGGGAGATACGCAGTATTTT.

This chain links TRBV5-6 with TRBJ2-5; 8 bases fit TRBD2. Trimming removed 7 bases from V and 4 bases from J; junction bases left unmatched: 6. This CDR3 is 13 amino acids long. Germline assignment: CDR1 SGHDT and CDR2 YYEEEE. This CDR3 is CASRRGGAETQYF. For the CDR3, the DNA is TGTGCCAGCCGCCGGGGGGGCGCAGAGACCCAGTACTTC.

The chain links TRBV6-1 to TRBJ2-7, with D tentatively TRBD1 (6 bases). This CDR3 spans 12 amino acids. CDR1 MNHNS and CDR2 SASEGT come from the germline V gene. V lost 9 bases and J lost 3, with 12 bases in between. As DNA, the CDR3 is TGTGCCAGTCGAGCGGACAGCTACGAGCAGTACTTC. Translating it yields CASRADSYEQYF.